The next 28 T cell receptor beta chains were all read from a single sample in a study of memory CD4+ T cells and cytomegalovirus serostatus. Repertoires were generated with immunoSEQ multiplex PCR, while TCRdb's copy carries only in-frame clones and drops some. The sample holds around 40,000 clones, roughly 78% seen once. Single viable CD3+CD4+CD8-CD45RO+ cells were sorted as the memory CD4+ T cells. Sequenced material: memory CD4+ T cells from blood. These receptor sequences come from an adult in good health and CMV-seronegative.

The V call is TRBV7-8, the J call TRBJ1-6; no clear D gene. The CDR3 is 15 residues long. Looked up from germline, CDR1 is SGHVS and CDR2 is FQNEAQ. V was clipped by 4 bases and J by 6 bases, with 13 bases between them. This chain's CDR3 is CASSSGRAPNSPLHF. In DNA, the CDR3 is TGTGCCAGCAGCTCCGGACGGGCTCCTAATTCACCCCTCCACTTT.

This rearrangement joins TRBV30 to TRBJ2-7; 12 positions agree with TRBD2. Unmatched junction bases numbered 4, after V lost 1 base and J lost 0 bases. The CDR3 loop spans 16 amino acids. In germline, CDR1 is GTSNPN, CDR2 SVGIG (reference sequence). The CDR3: CAWSGTSGAYSYEQYF. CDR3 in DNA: TGTGCCTGGAGTGGGACTAGCGGGGCCTACTCCTACGAGCAGTACTTC.

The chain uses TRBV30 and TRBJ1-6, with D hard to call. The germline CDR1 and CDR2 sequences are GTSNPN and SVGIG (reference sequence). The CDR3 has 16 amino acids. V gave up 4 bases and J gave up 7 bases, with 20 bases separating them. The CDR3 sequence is CAWNDWAHPQNSPLHF. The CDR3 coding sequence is TGTGCCTGGAATGATTGGGCTCACCCTCAAAATTCACCCCTCCACTTT. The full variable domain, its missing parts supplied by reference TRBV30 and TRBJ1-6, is SQTIHQWPATLVQPVGSPLSLECTVEGTSNPNLYWYRQAAGRGLQLLFYSVGIGQISSEVPQNLSASRPQDRQFILSSKKLLLSDSGFYLCAWNDWAHPQNSPLHFGNGTRLTVT.

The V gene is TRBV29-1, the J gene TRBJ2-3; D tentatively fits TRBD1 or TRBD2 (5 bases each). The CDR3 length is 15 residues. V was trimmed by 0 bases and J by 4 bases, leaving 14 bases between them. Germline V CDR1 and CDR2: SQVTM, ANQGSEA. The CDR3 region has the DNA TGCAGCGTTGAAGATTGGGGGAAGGGGCCAGATACGCAGTATTTT. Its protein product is CSVEDWGKGPDTQYF.

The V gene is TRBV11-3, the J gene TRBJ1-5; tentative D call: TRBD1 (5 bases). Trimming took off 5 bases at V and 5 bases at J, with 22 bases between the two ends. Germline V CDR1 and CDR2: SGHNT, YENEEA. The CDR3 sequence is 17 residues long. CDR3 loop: CASSLAETGAKYQPQHF. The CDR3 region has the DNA TGTGCCAGCAGCCTAGCCGAAACCGGGGCCAAATATCAGCCCCAGCATTTT.

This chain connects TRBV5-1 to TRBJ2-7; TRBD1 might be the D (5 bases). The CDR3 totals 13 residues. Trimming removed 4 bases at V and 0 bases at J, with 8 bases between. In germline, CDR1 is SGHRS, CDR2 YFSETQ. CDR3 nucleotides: TGCGCCAGCAGCGAACAGGACTCCTACGAGCAGTACTTC. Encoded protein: CASSEQDSYEQYF.

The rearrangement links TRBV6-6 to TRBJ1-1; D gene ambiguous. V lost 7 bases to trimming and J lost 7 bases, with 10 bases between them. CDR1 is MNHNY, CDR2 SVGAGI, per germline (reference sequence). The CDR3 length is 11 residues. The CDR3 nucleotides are TGTGCCAGCACCAAGGGAATTGAAGCTTTCTTT. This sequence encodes CASTKGIEAFF.

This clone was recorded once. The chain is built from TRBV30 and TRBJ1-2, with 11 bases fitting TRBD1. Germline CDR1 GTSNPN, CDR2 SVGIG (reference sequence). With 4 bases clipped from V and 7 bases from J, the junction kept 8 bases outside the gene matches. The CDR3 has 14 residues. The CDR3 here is CAWTRRGTGGGYTF. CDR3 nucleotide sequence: TGTGCCTGGACCAGACGAGGGACAGGGGGTGGCTACACCTTC.

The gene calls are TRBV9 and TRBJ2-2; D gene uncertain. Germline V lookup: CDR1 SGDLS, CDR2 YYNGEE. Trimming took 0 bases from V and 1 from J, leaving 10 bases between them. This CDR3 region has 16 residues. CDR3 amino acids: CASSVDPDWNTGELFF. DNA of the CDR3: TGTGCCAGCAGCGTAGACCCCGACTGGAACACCGGGGAGCTGTTTTTT.

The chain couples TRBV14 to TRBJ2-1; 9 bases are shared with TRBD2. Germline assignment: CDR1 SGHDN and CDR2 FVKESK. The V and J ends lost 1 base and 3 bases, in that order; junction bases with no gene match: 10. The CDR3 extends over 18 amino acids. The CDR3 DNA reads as TGTGCCAGCAGCCAAGGTTTCGGCGGGGGGGCACTCTACAATGAGCAGTTCTTC. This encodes CASSQGFGGGALYNEQFF.

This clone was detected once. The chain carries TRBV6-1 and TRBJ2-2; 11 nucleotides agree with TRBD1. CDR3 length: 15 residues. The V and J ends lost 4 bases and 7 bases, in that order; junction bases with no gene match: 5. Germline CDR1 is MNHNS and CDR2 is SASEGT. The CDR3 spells CASSVGTGGVGELFF. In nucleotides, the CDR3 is TGTGCCAGCAGTGTTGGGACAGGGGGGGTCGGGGAGCTGTTTTTT.

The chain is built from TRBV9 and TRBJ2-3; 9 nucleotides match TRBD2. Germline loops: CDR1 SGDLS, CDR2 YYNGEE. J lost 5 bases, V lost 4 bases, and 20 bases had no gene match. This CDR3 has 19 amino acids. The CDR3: CASSPHQPMAGGQKDTQYF. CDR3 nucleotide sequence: TGTGCCAGCAGCCCCCACCAACCTATGGCGGGGGGGCAGAAAGATACGCAGTATTTT.

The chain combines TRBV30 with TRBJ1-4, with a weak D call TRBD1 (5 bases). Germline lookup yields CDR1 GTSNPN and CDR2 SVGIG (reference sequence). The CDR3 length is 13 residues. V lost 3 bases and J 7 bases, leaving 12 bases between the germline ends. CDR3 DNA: TGTGCCTGGAGCTCAGGGAAGAGTGAAAAACTGTTTTTT. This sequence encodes CAWSSGKSEKLFF.

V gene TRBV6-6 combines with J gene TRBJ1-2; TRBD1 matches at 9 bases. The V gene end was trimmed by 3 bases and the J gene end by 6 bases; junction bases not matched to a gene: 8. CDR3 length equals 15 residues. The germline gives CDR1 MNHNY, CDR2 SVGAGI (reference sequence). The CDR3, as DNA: TGTGCCAGCAGTTATTCCAATAGACAGGGGGATGGCTACACCTTC. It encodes CASSYSNRQGDGYTF.

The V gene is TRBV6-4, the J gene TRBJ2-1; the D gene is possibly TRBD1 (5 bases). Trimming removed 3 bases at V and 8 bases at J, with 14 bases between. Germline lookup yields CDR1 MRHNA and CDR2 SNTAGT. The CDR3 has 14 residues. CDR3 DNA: TGTGCCAGCAGTGAGCGGAACCTCAGGGATGAGCAGTTCTTC. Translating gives CASSERNLRDEQFF.

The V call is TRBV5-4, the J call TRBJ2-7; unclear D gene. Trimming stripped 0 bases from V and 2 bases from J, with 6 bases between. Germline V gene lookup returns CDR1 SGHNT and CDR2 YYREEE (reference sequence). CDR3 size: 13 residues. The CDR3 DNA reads TGTGCCAGCAGCTTGGCCGGAACCTACGAGCAGTACTTC. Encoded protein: CASSLAGTYEQYF.

CDR3: CASSLLETQYF. The CDR3 coding sequence is TGCGCCAGCAGCCTGCTGGAGACCCAGTACTTC. The chain carries TRBV5-1 and TRBJ2-5, with D hard to call. Trimming removed 4 bases at V and 5 bases at J, with 6 bases between. Per the germline V gene, CDR1 is SGHRS and CDR2 is YFSETQ. The CDR3 runs to 11 residues. Using reference TRBV5-1 and TRBJ2-5 for the parts outside the CDR3, the full variable domain is KAGVTQTPRYLIKTRGQQVTLSCSPISGHRSVSWYQQTPGQGLQFLFEYFSETQRNKGNFPGRFSGRQFSNSRSEMNVSTLELGDSALYLCASSLLETQYFGPGTRLLVL.

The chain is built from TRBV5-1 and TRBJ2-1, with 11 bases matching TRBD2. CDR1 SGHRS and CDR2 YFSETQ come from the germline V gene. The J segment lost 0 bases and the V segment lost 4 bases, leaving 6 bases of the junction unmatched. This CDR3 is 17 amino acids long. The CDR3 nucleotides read TGCGCCAGCAGCCGTAGCGGGGGGGCCGACTCCTACAATGAGCAGTTCTTC. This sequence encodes CASSRSGGADSYNEQFF. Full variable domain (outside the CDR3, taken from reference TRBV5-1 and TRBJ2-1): KAGVTQTPRYLIKTRGQQVTLSCSPISGHRSVSWYQQTPGQGLQFLFEYFSETQRNKGNFPGRFSGRQFSNSRSEMNVSTLELGDSALYLCASSRSGGADSYNEQFFGPGTRLTVL.

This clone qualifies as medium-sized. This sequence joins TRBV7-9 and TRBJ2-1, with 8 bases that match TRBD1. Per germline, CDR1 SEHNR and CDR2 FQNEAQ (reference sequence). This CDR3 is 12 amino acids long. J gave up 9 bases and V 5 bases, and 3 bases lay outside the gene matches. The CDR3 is CASSIDRGEQFF. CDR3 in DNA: TGTGCCAGCAGCATCGACAGGGGTGAGCAGTTCTTC.

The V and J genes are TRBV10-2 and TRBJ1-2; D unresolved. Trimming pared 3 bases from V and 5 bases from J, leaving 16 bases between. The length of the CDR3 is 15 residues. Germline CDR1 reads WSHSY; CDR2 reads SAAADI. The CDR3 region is CASSDPPSEPYGYTF. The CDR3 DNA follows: TGCGCCAGCAGTGATCCCCCCTCAGAGCCATATGGCTACACCTTC.

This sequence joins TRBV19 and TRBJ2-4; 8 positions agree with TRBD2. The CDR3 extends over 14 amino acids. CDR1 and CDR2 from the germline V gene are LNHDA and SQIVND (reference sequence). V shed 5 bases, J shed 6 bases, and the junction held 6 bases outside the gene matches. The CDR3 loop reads CASSVGGGRNIQYF. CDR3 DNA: TGTGCCAGTAGTGTCGGGGGGGGAAGAAACATTCAGTACTTC.

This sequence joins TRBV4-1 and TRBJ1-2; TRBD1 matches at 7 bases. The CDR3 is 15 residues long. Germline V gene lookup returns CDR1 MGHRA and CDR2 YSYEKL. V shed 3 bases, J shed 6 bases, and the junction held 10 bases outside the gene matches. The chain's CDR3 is CASSHARDSVNGYTF. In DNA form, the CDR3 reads TGCGCCAGCAGCCACGCTAGGGACAGTGTTAATGGCTACACCTTC.

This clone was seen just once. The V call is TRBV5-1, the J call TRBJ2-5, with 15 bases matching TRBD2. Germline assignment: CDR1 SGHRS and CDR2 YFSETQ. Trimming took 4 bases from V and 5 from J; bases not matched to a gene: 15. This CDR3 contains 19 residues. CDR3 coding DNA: TGCGCCAGCAGCCCCTGGACTAGCGGGGGGGCAAGCGGGGTGGAGACCCAGTACTTC. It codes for CASSPWTSGGASGVETQYF.

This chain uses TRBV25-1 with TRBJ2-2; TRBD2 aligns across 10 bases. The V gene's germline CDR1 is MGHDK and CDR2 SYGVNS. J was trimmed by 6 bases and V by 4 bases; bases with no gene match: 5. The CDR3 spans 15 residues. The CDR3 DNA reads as TGTGCCAGCAGTGGAAGCGGGGGGGGCTCCGGGGAGCTGTTTTTT. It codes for CASSGSGGGSGELFF.

In nucleotides, the CDR3 is TGTGCCAGCAGCCACGGGGGGGCAGGGAACGATGAGCAGTTCTTC. This translates into CASSHGGAGNDEQFF. V is TRBV14 and J is TRBJ2-1; 8 positions match TRBD2. Germline values: CDR1 SGHDN, CDR2 FVKESK. The CDR3 is 15 residues long. Trimming at V came to 3 bases and at J to 8 bases, leaving 9 bases not matched to a gene.

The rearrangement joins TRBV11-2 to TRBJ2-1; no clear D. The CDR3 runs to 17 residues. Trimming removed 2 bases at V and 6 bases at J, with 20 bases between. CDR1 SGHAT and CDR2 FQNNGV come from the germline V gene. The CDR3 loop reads CASSLKGFQLLSNEQFF. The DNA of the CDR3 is TGTGCCAGCAGCTTAAAGGGATTTCAGCTATTGAGCAATGAGCAGTTCTTC. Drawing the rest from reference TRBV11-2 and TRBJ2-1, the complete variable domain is EAGVAQSPRYKIIEKRQSVAFWCNPISGHATLYWYQQILGQGPKLLIQFQNNGVVDDSQLPKDRFSAERLKGVDSTLKIQPAKLEDSAVYLCASSLKGFQLLSNEQFFGPGTRLTVL.

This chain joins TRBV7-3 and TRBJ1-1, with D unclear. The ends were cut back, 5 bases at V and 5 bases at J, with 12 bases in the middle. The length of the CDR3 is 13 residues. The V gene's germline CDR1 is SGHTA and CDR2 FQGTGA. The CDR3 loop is CASSKGQVTEAFF. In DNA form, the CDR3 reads TGTGCCAGCAGCAAAGGGCAGGTGACTGAAGCTTTCTTT. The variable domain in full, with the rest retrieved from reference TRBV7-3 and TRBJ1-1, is GAGVSQTPSNKVTEKGKYVELRCDPISGHTALYWYRQSLGQGPEFLIYFQGTGAADDSGLPNDRFFAVRPEGSVSTLKIQRTERGDSAVYLCASSKGQVTEAFFGQGTRLTVV.

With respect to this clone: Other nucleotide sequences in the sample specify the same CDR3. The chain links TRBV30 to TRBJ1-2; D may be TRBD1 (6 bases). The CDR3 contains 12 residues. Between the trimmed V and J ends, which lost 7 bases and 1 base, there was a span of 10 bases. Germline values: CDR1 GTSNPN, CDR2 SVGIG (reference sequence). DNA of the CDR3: TGTGCCTCTGACAGGTTTAACTATGGCTACACCTTC. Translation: CASDRFNYGYTF. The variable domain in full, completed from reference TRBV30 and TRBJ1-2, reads SQTIHQWPATLVQPVGSPLSLECTVEGTSNPNLYWYRQAAGRGLQLLFYSVGIGQISSEVPQNLSASRPQDRQFILSSKKLLLSDSGFYLCASDRFNYGYTFGSGTRLTVV.